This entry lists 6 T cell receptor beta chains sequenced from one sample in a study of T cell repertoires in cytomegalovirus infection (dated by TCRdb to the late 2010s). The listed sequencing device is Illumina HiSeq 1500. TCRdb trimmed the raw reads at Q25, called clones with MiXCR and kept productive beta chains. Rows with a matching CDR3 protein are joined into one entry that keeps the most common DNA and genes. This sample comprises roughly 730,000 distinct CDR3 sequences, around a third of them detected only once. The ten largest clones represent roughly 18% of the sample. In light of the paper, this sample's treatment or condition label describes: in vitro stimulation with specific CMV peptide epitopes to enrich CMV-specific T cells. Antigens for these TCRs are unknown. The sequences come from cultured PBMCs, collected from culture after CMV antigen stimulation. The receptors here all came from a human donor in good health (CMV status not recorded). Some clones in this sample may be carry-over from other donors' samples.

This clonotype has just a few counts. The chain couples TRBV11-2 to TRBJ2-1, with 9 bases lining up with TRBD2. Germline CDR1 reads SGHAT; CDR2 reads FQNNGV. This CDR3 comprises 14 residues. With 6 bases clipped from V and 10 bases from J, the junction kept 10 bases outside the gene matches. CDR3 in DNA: TGTGCCAGCAGGGACGCGCGGGAGGGCGGCGAGCAGTTCTTC. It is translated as CASRDAREGGEQFF.

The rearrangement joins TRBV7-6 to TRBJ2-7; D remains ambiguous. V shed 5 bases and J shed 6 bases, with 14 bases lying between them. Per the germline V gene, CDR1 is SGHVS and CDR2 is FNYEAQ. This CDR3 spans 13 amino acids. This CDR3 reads CASSPRTAREQYF. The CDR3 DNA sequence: TGTGCCAGCAGCCCCCGGACCGCCCGCGAGCAGTACTTC.

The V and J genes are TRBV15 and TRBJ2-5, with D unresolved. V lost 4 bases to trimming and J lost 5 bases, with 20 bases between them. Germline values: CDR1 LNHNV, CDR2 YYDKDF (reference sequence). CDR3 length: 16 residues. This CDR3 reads CATSIRTVSVLETQYF. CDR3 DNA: TGTGCCACCAGCATCAGGACGGTCTCGGTCCTGGAGACCCAGTACTTC.

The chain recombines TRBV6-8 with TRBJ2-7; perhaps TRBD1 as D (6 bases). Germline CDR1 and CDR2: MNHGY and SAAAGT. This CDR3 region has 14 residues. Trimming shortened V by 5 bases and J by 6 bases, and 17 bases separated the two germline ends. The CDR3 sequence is CASSKTGTLPEQYF. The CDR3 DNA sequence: TGTGCCAGCAGTAAAACAGGGACCCTTCCCGAGCAGTACTTC.

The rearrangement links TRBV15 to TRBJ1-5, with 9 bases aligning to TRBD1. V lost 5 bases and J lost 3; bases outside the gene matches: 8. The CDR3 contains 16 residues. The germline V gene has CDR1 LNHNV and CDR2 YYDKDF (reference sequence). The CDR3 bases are TGTGCCACCAGCGGACGACAGGGGGAGGCCAATCAGCCCCAGCATTTT. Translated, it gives CATSGRQGEANQPQHF.

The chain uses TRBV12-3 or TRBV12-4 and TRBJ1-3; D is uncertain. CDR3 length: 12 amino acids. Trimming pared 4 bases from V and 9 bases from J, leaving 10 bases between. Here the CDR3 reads CASSYRPSTIYF. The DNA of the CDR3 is TGTGCCAGCAGTTACCGACCTTCCACCATATATTTT.